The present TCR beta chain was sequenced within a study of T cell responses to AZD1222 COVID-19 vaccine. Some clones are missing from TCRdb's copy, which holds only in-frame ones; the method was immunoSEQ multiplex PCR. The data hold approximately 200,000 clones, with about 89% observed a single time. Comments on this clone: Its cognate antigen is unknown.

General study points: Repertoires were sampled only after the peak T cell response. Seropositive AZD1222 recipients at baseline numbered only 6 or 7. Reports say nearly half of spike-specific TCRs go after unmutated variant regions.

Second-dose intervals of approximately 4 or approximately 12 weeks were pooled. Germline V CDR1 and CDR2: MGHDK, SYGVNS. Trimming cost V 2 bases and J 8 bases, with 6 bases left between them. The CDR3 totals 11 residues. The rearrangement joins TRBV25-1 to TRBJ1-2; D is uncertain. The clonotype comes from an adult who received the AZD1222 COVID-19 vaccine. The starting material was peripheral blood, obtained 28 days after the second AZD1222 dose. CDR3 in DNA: TGTGCCAGCAGTGAACAGTGGGGCTACACCTTC. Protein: CASSEQWGYTF.